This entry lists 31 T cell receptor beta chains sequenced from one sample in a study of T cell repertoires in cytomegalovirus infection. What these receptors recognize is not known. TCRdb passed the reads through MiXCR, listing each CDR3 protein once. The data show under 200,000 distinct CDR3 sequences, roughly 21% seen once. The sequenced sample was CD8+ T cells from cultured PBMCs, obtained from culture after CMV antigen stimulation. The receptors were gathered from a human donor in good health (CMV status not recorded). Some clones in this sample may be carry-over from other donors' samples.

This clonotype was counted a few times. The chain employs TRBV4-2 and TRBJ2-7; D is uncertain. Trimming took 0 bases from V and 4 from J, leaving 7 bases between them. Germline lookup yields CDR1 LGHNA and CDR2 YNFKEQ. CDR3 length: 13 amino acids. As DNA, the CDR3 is TGTGCCAGCAGCCAAGAAAAGGGATACGAGCAGTACTTC. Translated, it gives CASSQEKGYEQYF.

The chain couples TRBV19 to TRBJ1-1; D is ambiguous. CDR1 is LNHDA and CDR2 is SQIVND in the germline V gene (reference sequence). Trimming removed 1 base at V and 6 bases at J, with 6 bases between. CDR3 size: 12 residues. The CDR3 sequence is CASSIGGAEAFF. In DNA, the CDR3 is TGTGCCAGTAGTATAGGGGGTGCTGAAGCTTTCTTT.

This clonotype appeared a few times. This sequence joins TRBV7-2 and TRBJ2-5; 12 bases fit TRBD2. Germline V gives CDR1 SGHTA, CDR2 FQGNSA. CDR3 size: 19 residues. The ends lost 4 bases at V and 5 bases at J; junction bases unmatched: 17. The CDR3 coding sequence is TGTGCCAGCAGCTCACCTCACCACCTAGCGGGGGGGCCCAGGGAGACCCAGTACTTC. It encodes CASSSPHHLAGGPRETQYF.

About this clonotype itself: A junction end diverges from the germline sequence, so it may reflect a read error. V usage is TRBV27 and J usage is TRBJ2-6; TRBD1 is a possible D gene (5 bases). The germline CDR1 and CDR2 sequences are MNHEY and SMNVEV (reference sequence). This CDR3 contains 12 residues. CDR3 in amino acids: CASSSGANGLTF. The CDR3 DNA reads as TGTGCCAGCAGTTCTGGGGCCAACGGCCTGACTTTC.

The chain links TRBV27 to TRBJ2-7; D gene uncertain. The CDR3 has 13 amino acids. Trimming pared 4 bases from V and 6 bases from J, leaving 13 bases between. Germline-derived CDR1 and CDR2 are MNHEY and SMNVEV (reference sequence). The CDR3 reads CASSYGGVTEQYF. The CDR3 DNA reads TGTGCCAGCAGTTACGGCGGCGTGACCGAGCAGTACTTC.

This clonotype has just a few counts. The CDR3, as DNA: TGTGCCAGCAGCTTAATCCCAGGGTATAGCAATCAGCCCCAGCATTTT. This codes for CASSLIPGYSNQPQHF. V and J are TRBV7-8 and TRBJ1-5; TRBD1 might be the D (5 bases). With 2 bases removed from V and 0 bases from J, the gap between germline ends came to 11 bases. CDR3 size: 16 residues. Germline values: CDR1 SGHVS, CDR2 FQNEAQ.

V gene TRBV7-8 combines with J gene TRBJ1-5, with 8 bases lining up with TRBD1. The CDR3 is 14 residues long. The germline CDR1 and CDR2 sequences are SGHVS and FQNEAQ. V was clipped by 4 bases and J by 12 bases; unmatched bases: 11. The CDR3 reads CASSSKLDRGGQHF. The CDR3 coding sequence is TGTGCCAGCAGCTCCAAGCTAGACAGGGGAGGCCAGCATTTT.

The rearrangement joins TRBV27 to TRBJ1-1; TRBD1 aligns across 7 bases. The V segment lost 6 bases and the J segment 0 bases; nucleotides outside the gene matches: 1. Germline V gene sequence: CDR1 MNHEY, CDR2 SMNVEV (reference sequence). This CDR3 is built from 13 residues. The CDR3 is CASRGGLNTEAFF. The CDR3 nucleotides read TGTGCCAGCAGAGGGGGCTTGAACACTGAAGCTTTCTTT.

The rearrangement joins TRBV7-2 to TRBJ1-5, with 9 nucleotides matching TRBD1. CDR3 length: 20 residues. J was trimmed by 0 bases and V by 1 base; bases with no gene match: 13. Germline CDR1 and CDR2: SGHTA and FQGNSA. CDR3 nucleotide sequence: TGTGCCAGCAGCTTAGGCCAGCTGGGACAGGGCTATTATAGCAATCAGCCCCAGCATTTT. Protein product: CASSLGQLGQGYYSNQPQHF.

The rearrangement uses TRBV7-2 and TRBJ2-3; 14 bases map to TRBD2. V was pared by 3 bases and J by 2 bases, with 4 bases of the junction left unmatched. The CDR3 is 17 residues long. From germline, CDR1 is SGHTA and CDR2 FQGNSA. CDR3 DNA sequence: TGTGCCAGCAGCTTCCCGGGACTAGCGGGGGCCACAGATACGCAGTATTTT. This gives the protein CASSFPGLAGATDTQYF.

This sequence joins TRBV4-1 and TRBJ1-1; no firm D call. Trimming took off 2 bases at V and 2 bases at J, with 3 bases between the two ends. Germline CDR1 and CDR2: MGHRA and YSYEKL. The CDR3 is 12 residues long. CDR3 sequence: CASSQTNTEAFF. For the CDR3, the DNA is TGCGCCAGCAGCCAAACTAACACTGAAGCTTTCTTT.

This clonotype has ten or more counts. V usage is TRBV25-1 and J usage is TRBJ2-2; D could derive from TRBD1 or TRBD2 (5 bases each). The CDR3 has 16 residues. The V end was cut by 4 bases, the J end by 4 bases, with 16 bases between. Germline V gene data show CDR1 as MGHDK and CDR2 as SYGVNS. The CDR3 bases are TGTGCCAGCAGTGGGTCCGCGGGCAGGGCCACCGGGGAGCTGTTTTTT. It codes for CASSGSAGRATGELFF.

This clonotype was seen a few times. The CDR3 DNA follows: TGTGCCAGCAGTTCATGGGAAGACTATGGCTACACCTTC. This translates into CASSSWEDYGYTF. The genes are TRBV25-1 and TRBJ1-2; the D is unclear. Germline CDR1 is MGHDK and CDR2 is SYGVNS. V was pared by 5 bases and J by 3 bases, with 10 bases between. The CDR3 has 13 residues.

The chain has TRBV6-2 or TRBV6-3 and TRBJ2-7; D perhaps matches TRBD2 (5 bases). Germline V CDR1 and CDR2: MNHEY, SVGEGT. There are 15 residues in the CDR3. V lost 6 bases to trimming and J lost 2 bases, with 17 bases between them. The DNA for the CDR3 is TGTGCCAGCAGCCTTCGAGTGGAGGTTCCCTACGAGCAGTACTTC. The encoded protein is CASSLRVEVPYEQYF.

CDR3 sequence: CASSRGQGSLEQFF. The CDR3 nucleotides are TGTGCCAGCAGCCGTGGACAGGGGAGTCTTGAGCAGTTCTTC. The rearrangement joins TRBV7-3 to TRBJ2-1, with 9 bases lining up with TRBD1. V was pared by 5 bases and J by 9 bases, with 8 bases of the junction left unmatched. The CDR3 has 14 residues. Germline CDR1 is SGHTA and CDR2 is FQGTGA. Together with reference TRBV7-3 and TRBJ2-1, the CDR3 gives the full variable domain: GAGVSQTPSNKVTEKGKYVELRCDPISGHTALYWYRQSLGQGPEFLIYFQGTGAADDSGLPNDRFFAVRPEGSVSTLKIQRTERGDSAVYLCASSRGQGSLEQFFGPGTRLTVL.

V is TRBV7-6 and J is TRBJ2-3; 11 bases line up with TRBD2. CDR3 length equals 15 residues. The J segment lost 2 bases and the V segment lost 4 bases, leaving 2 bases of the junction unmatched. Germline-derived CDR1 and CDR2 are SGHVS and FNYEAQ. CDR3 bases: TGTGCCAGCAGCTCTAGCGGGGGGCACACAGATACGCAGTATTTT. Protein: CASSSSGGHTDTQYF.

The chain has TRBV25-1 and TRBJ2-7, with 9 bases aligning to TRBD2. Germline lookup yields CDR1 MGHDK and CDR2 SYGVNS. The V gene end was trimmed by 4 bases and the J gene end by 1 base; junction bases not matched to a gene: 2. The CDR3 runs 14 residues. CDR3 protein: CASSGAGGSYEQYF. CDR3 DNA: TGTGCCAGCAGTGGGGCGGGGGGGTCCTACGAGCAGTACTTC.

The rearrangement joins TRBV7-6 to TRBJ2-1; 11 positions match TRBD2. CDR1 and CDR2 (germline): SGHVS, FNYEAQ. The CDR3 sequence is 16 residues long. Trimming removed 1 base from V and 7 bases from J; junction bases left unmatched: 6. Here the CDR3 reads CASSLEALAGVNEQFF. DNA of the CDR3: TGTGCCAGCAGCTTAGAGGCACTAGCGGGGGTGAATGAGCAGTTCTTC.

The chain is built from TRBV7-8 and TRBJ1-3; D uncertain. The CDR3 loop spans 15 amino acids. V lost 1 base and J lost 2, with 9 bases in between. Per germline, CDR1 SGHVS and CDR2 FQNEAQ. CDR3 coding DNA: TGTGCCAGCAGCTTAGAGGCAATGGCTGGAAACACCATATATTTT. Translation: CASSLEAMAGNTIYF.

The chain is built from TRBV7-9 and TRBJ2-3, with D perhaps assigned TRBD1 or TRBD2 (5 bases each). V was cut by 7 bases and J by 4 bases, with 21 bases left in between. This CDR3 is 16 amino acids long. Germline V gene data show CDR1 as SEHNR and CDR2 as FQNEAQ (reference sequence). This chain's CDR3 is CASTSQGTRTADTQYF. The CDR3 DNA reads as TGTGCCAGCACCTCTCAAGGGACGCGCACGGCAGATACGCAGTATTTT. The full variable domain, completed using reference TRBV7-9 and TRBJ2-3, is DTGVSQNPRHKITKRGQNVTFRCDPISEHNRLYWYRQTLGQGPEFLTYFQNEAQLEKSRLLSDRFSAERPKGSFSTLEIQRTEQGDSAMYLCASTSQGTRTADTQYFGPGTRLTVL.

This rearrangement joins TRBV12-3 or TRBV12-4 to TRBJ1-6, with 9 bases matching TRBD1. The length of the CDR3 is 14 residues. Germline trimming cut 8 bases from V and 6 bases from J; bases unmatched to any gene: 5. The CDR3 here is CASSRDRANSPLHF. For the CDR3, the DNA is TGTGCCAGCTCCAGGGACAGGGCTAATTCACCCCTCCACTTT.

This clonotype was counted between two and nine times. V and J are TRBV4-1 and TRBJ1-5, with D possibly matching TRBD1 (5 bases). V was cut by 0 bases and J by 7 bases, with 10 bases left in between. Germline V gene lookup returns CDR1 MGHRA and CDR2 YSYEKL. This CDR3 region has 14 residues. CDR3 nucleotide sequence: TGCGCCAGCAGCCAAGAGCAGGGAGGGCAGCCCCAGCATTTT. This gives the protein CASSQEQGGQPQHF.

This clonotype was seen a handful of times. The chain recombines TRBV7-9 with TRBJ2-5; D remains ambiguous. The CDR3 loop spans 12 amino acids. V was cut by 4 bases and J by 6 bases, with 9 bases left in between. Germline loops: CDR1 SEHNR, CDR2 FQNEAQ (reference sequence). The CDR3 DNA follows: TGTGCCAGCAGCTCCGCCACGAAGACCCAGTACTTC. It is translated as CASSSATKTQYF.

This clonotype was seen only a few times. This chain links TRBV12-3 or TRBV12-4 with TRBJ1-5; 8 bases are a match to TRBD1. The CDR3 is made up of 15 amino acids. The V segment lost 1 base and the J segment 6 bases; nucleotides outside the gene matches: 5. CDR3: CASSLGRTGFQPQHF. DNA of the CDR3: TGTGCCAGCAGTTTAGGGCGGACAGGGTTTCAGCCCCAGCATTTT.

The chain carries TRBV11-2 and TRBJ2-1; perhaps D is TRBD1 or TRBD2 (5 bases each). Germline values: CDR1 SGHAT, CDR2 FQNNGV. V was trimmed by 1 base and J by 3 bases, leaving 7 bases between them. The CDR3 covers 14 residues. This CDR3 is CASSLGDGYNEQFF. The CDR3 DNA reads TGTGCCAGCAGCTTAGGGGACGGCTACAATGAGCAGTTCTTC.

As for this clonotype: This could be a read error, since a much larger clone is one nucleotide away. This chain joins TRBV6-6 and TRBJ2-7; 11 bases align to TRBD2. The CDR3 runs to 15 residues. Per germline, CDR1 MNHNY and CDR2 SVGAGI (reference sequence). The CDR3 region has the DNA TGTGACAGCAACCTAGCGGGGGGTCAGACCTACGAGCAGTACTTC. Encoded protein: CDSNLAGGQTYEQYF.

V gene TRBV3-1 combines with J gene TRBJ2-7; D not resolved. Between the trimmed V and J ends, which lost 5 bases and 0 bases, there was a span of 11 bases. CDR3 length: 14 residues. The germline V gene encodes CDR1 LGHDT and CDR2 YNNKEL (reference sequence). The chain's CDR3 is CASSFFRSSYEQYF. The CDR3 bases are TGTGCCAGCAGCTTTTTCCGAAGCTCCTACGAGCAGTACTTC.

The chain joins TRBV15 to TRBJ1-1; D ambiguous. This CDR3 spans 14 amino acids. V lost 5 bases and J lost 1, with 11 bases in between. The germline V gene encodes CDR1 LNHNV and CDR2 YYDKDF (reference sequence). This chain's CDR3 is CATSLPFGNTEAFF. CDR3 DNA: TGTGCCACCAGCTTGCCCTTCGGGAACACTGAAGCTTTCTTT.

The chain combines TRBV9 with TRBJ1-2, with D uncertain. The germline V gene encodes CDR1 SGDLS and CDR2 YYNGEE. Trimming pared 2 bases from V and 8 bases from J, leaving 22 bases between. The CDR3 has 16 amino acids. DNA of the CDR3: TGTGCCAGCAGCGTGAGTGGGGAAATTCACATGCGGGGCTACACCTTC. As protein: CASSVSGEIHMRGYTF. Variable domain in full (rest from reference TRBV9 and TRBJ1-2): DSGVTQTPKHLITATGQRVTLRCSPRSGDLSVYWYQQSLDQGLQFLIQYYNGEERAKGNILERFSAQQFPDLHSELNLSSLELGDSALYFCASSVSGEIHMRGYTFGSGTRLTVV.

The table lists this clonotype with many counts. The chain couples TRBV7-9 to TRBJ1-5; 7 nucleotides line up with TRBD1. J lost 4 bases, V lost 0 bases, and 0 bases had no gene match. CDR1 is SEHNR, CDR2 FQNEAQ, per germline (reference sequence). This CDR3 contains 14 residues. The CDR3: CASSLAQGNQPQHF. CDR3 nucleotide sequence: TGTGCCAGCAGCTTAGCACAGGGGAATCAGCCCCAGCATTTT. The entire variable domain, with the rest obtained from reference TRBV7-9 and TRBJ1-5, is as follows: DTGVSQNPRHKITKRGQNVTFRCDPISEHNRLYWYRQTLGQGPEFLTYFQNEAQLEKSRLLSDRFSAERPKGSFSTLEIQRTEQGDSAMYLCASSLAQGNQPQHFGDGTRLSIL.

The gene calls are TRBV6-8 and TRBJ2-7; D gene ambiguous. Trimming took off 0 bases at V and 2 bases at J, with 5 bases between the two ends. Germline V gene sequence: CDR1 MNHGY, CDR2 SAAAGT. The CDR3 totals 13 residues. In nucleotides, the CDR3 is TGTGCCAGCAGTTACTCGCCTCCCTACGAGCAGTACTTC. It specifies CASSYSPPYEQYF.